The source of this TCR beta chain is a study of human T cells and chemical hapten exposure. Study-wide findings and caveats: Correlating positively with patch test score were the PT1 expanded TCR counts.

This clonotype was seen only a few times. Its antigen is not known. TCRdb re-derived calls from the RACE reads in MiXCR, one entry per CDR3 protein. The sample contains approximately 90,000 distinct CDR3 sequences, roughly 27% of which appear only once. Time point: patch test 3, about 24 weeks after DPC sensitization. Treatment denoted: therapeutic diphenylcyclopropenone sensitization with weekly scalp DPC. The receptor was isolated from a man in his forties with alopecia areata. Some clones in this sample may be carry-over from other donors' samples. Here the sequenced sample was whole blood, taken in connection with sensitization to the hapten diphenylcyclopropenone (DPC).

Here the CDR3 DNA reads TGTGCCATCAGTGACGAGGGTCTGGACACTGAAGCTTTCTTT. As protein: CAISDEGLDTEAFF. The rearrangement links TRBV10-3 to TRBJ1-1; D is undetermined. This CDR3 is built from 14 residues. The V end lost 3 bases, the J end lost 3 bases, and 11 bases lay between the germline ends. Germline V gene sequence: CDR1 ENHRY, CDR2 SYGVKD.